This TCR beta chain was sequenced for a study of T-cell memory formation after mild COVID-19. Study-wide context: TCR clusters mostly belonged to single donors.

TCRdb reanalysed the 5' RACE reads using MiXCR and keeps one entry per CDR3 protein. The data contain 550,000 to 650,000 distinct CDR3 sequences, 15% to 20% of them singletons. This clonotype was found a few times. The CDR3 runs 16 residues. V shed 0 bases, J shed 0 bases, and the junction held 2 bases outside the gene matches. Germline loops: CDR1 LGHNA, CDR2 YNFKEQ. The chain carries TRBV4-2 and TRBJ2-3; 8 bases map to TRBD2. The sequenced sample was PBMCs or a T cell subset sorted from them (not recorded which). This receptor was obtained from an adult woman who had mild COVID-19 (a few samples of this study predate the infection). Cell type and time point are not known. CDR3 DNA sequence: TGTGCCAGCAGCCAAGATTCTAGCGGGAGCACAGATACGCAGTATTTT. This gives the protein CASSQDSSGSTDTQYF.